What follows are 7 T cell receptor beta chains derived from one specimen sequenced in a study of blood T cells in healthy people across ages. Using a J-beta primer mix together with a sample-barcoded 5' primer, a second PCR was run for roughly 6 to 12 cycles. TCRdb reprocessed the 5' RACE reads via MiXCR and lists one record per CDR3 protein. The sample holds hundreds of thousands of distinct CDR3 sequences; about 30% are singletons and the top ten take 15%. Source material: blood. These receptors were taken from a woman older than 75 in good health.

A word on this clonotype: Just one base apart from a much larger clone, this may be a read error. The J gene is TRBJ2-7, the V gene TRBV5-1; 9 bases align to TRBD2. Germline values: CDR1 SGHRS, CDR2 YFSETQ. The V gene end was trimmed by 4 bases and the J gene end by 4 bases; junction bases not matched to a gene: 12. There are 16 residues in the CDR3. The CDR3 DNA reads as TGCGCCAGCAGCCGGAGTGGCGGGGGGGCCGGATACGAGCAGTACTTC. Protein sequence: CASSRSGGGAGYEQYF.

The V gene is TRBV5-1, the J gene TRBJ1-1; possible D gene TRBD1, 5 bases. Trimming removed 2 bases at V and 0 bases at J, with 11 bases between. The CDR3 extends over 15 amino acids. Looked up from germline, CDR1 is SGHRS and CDR2 is YFSETQ. CDR3 sequence: CASSFRAGVNTEAFF. CDR3 sequence (DNA): TGCGCCAGCAGCTTCCGGGCGGGGGTGAACACTGAAGCTTTCTTT. Full variable domain (missing parts from reference TRBV5-1 and TRBJ1-1): KAGVTQTPRYLIKTRGQQVTLSCSPISGHRSVSWYQQTPGQGLQFLFEYFSETQRNKGNFPGRFSGRQFSNSRSEMNVSTLELGDSALYLCASSFRAGVNTEAFFGQGTRLTVV.

This clonotype was seen a handful of times. The CDR3 sequence: CATSRLRQGATEAFF. The CDR3 DNA sequence: TGTGCCACCAGCAGACTACGACAGGGGGCCACTGAAGCTTTCTTT. V is TRBV15 and J is TRBJ1-1, with 10 bases aligning to TRBD1. From germline, CDR1 is LNHNV and CDR2 YYDKDF (reference sequence). The CDR3 runs 15 residues. With 2 bases clipped from V and 4 bases from J, the junction kept 4 bases outside the gene matches.

This clonotype has a count of ten or more. The chain carries TRBV4-1 and TRBJ1-2, with D perhaps matching TRBD1 (6 bases). The germline gives CDR1 MGHRA, CDR2 YSYEKL. CDR3 size: 14 residues. Trimming pared 0 bases from V and 7 bases from J, leaving 12 bases between. CDR3 sequence reads: CASSQEPHRVGYTF. The CDR3 region has the DNA TGCGCCAGCAGCCAAGAACCTCACAGGGTTGGCTACACCTTC.

This clonotype was counted at least ten times. The chain couples TRBV24-1 to TRBJ2-1, with unresolved D. There are 11 residues in the CDR3. Trimming cost V 2 bases and J 7 bases, with 2 bases left between them. Germline V lookup: CDR1 KGHDR, CDR2 SFDVKD. This chain's CDR3 is CATSDSNEQFF. DNA of the CDR3: TGTGCCACCAGTGATTCTAATGAGCAGTTCTTC.

The gene calls are TRBV5-1 and TRBJ2-3; TRBD1 or TRBD2 may be the D gene (6 bases each). V gave up 8 bases and J gave up 1 base, with 14 bases separating them. The CDR3 is 14 residues long. Germline CDR1 SGHRS, CDR2 YFSETQ. DNA of the CDR3: TGCGCCAGTGCCGGGGGCCCACGCACAGATACGCAGTATTTT. As protein: CASAGGPRTDTQYF.

This clonotype turned up a few times. V gene TRBV28 combines with J gene TRBJ1-4, with no clear D. Per the germline V gene, CDR1 is MDHEN and CDR2 is SYDVKM. With 8 bases removed from V and 5 bases from J, the gap between germline ends came to 12 bases. The CDR3 consists of 13 residues. The CDR3 region is CASSRQRNEKLFF. The CDR3 DNA reads as TGTGCCAGCTCGAGGCAGAGAAATGAAAAACTGTTTTTT.